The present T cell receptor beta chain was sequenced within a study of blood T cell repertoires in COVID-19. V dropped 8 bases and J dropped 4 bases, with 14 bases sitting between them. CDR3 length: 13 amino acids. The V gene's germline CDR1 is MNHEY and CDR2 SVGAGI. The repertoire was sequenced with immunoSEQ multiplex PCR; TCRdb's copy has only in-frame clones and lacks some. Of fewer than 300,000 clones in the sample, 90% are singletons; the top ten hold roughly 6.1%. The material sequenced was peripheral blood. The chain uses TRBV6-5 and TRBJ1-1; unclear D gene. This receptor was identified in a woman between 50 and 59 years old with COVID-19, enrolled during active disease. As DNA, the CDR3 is TGTGCCAGCGCCTCAGGTCTGGGCACTGAAGCTTTCTTT. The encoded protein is CASASGLGTEAFF.